These T cell receptor beta chains were read from a single sample in a study of Graves' ophthalmopathy and Graves' hyperthyroidism. MiXCR was run by TCRdb on the multiplex PCR reads, yielding one entry per CDR3 protein. The sample consists of hundreds of thousands of distinct CDR3 sequences, roughly 21% of them appearing once. The sequenced sample was peripheral blood. These receptors originate from a woman aged 18-30 years with stable Graves' hyperthyroidism. Both conserved end residues are part of each CDR3. The D gene is left open where the match is weak. The listing skips clone size in some rows; elsewhere it reads once, few, many or a size class.

TGTGCCTGGAGTGTAAGCGCGTACAGAGCCTACGAGCAGTACTTC,CAWSVSAYRAYEQYF,15,.,TRBV30,many,TRBJ2-7
TGTGCCACCAGCAATGGAGAGTCTCTCCAAAGATCGGGCGGCTACACCTTC,CATSNGESLQRSGGYTF,17,.,TRBV15,few,TRBJ1-2
TGTGCCAGCAGCCAGGCTCTCGGAGAAGCTTTCTTT,CASSQALGEAFF,12,.,TRBV3-1,many,TRBJ1-1
TGTGCCAGCAGCTTAGGGGACACGCTCCGCGAGCAGTACTTC,CASSLGDTLREQYF,14,.,TRBV11-3,.,TRBJ2-7
TGTGCCAGCAGTGTCCATCGGTCGGCCTACGAGCAGTACTTC,CASSVHRSAYEQYF,14,.,TRBV12-3/TRBV12-4,.,TRBJ2-7
TGTGCCAGCAGCTTAGCCTCCTTGCTAAGGCAGACAGTTACTGAAGCTTTCTTT,CASSLASLLRQTVTEAFF,18,.,TRBV11-1,many,TRBJ1-1
TGTGCCAGCAGTAAAGACAGGGGTAACTATGGCTACACCTTC,CASSKDRGNYGYTF,14,TRBD1,TRBV7-9,many,TRBJ1-2
TGTGCCAGCAGCCCTAGTAAAGGACTGGGAGGTTGGGCCACTGAAGCTTTCTTT,CASSPSKGLGGWATEAFF,18,.,TRBV12-3/TRBV12-4,many,TRBJ1-1
TGTGCCACCAGTAGGGCTCCGGGCGAGCCCCAGCATTTT,CATSRAPGEPQHF,13,.,TRBV24-1,few,TRBJ1-5
TGTGCCAGCAGCCCCAGCCCGTCTCCGGGAGGGTTCTACGAGCAGTACTTC,CASSPSPSPGGFYEQYF,17,TRBD2,TRBV9,few,TRBJ2-7
TGTGCCAGCAGTGAAAGTCCAGGGGACGAGCAGTACTTC,CASSESPGDEQYF,13,.,TRBV6-1,.,TRBJ2-7
TGTGCCAGCAGGCTGGGCGGCCCCTACGAGCAGTACTTC,CASRLGGPYEQYF,13,.,TRBV24-1,.,TRBJ2-7
TGCAGTGCGAATAGGGACCTCGAGCAGTACTTC,CSANRDLEQYF,11,.,TRBV20-1,many,TRBJ2-7
TGTGCCAGCAGTGAATGGGTCGTGGACTCTGGGGCCAACGTCCTGACTTTC,CASSEWVVDSGANVLTF,17,.,TRBV6-1,many,TRBJ2-6
TGTGCCAGCAGCCATGGACAGGGTAGGTCTCGACCCAATCAGCCCCAGCATTTT,CASSHGQGRSRPNQPQHF,18,TRBD1,TRBV6-4,many,TRBJ1-5
TGCAGCGTTTACTCCGGGACAGGGGATCACTATGGCTACACCTTC,CSVYSGTGDHYGYTF,15,TRBD1,TRBV29-1,many,TRBJ1-2
TGTGCCAGCAGCCTAACTGGCGCAGGCTATGGCTACACCTTC,CASSLTGAGYGYTF,14,.,TRBV7-2,many,TRBJ1-2
TGTGCCATCTCCCCAGCAGGGAGGGAAGCTTTCTTT,CAISPAGREAFF,12,.,TRBV10-3,.,TRBJ1-1
TGTGCCAGCAGTTTAGGGACCCAACCACTCTATGGCTACACCTTC,CASSLGTQPLYGYTF,15,.,TRBV12-3/TRBV12-4,many,TRBJ1-2
TGTGCCACCAGCAGAGAGGACACCGGGGAGCTGGTTTTT,CATSREDTGELVF,13,.,TRBV15,many,TRBJ2-2
TGTGCCAGCAGCTTAAACAGGGAAGGCTACACCTTC,CASSLNREGYTF,12,.,TRBV7-2,many,TRBJ1-2
TGTGCCAGCAGTTTCTCGGGCGTCAAAAACATTCAGTACTTC,CASSFSGVKNIQYF,14,.,TRBV28,many,TRBJ2-4
TGTGCCAGCACTTCAGAGCATGAAGCTTTCTTT,CASTSEHEAFF,11,.,TRBV12-3/TRBV12-4,.,TRBJ1-1
TGTGCCAGCAGCTACATGGCAGGGTCGGGAAACACCATATATTTT,CASSYMAGSGNTIYF,15,.,TRBV13,few,TRBJ1-3
TGTGCCAGCAGCCCCCTAGCGGGAGATAGGGAGACCCAGTACTTC,CASSPLAGDRETQYF,15,TRBD2,TRBV14,many,TRBJ2-5
TGTGCCAGCAGTGCAGGGGGTTATGGCTACACCTTC,CASSAGGYGYTF,12,TRBD1,TRBV9,many,TRBJ1-2
TGTGCCAGCAGTTTAGAGAGGACCTATCAGCCCCAGCATTTT,CASSLERTYQPQHF,14,.,TRBV28,.,TRBJ1-5
TGCGCCAGCAGCCAAGATCTTTACCAGGGGAACATTCAGTACTTC,CASSQDLYQGNIQYF,15,.,TRBV4-1,.,TRBJ2-4
TGCAGCGCCCGACAGGGAGGAAACACCATATATTTT,CSARQGGNTIYF,12,TRBD1,TRBV29-1,.,TRBJ1-3
TGTGCCATCAGTGTACAAGGGGGGAAAGAGACCCAGTACTTC,CAISVQGGKETQYF,14,.,TRBV10-3,.,TRBJ2-5
TGTGCCAGCAGTGACGGTTGGAAGAATCCGTTGGCCAAAAACATTAAGTACTTC,CASSDGWKNPLAKNIKYF,18,.,TRBV6-1,few,TRBJ2-4
TGTGCCAGCAGCGCCGGGGACAGTAGCAATCAGCCCCAGCATTTT,CASSAGDSSNQPQHF,15,TRBD1,TRBV7-2,few,TRBJ1-5
TGTGCCAGCAGCGTAGATGAGGGGAGGGGGGAGACCCAGTACTTC,CASSVDEGRGETQYF,15,.,TRBV9,many,TRBJ2-5
TGCGCCAGCAGCCGACAGGTCCTCTCTGGAAACACCATATATTTT,CASSRQVLSGNTIYF,15,.,TRBV4-1,many,TRBJ1-3
TGTGCCAGCAGCAACTTAATCACCCCAGTGTCTTACTACGAGCAGTACTTC,CASSNLITPVSYYEQYF,17,.,TRBV11-2,.,TRBJ2-7
TGTGCCAGCACCAGAGTATCTATGGGGCATCAGCCTCAGCATTTT,CASTRVSMGHQPQHF,15,.,TRBV2,once,TRBJ1-5
TGTGCCTGGAGCCCAGCGGGAGGGCCAGTAGAGACCCAGTACTTC,CAWSPAGGPVETQYF,15,TRBD2,TRBV30,many,TRBJ2-5
TGTGCCGGGGGACAGGGGGCCACCTACGAGCAGTACTTC,CAGGQGATYEQYF,13,TRBD1,TRBV6-1,many,TRBJ2-7
TGTGCCAGCTCACTTGAGGACGGAAGGTACGAGCAGTACTTC,CASSLEDGRYEQYF,14,.,TRBV18,.,TRBJ2-7
TGCGCCAGCAGCCCGCCAGAGGACCAAGAGACCCAGTACTTC,CASSPPEDQETQYF,14,.,TRBV4-1,.,TRBJ2-5
TGCAGTGCTAGAGGAGGGACAGGCGACTCCTACGAGCAGTACTTC,CSARGGTGDSYEQYF,15,TRBD1,TRBV20-1,many,TRBJ2-7
TGTGCCAGCAGCCTCCTGGCCGCTAGACTGGAGACCCAGTACTTC,CASSLLAARLETQYF,15,.,TRBV7-2,many,TRBJ2-5
TGTGCCAGCAGTTTAGTATTCAGTAATTCACCCCTCCACTTT,CASSLVFSNSPLHF,14,.,TRBV12-3/TRBV12-4,few,TRBJ1-6
TGTGCCAGCAGTTCCTCTGGGACAGGGTGGACCTACGAGCAGTACTTC,CASSSSGTGWTYEQYF,16,TRBD1,TRBV28,.,TRBJ2-7
TGTGCCAGCAGTGTCTATCAGGACATTCAGTACTTC,CASSVYQDIQYF,12,.,TRBV2,many,TRBJ2-4
TGTGCCAGCTCATCCTCTAGCGGGAGTCCTCAATCTACATCGTTC,CASSSSSGSPQSTSF,15,TRBD2,TRBV18,few,TRBJ2-7
TGCGCCAGCAGCTTGGTGGGACAGGGGAACGAGCAGTACTTC,CASSLVGQGNEQYF,14,TRBD1,TRBV5-1,.,TRBJ2-7
TGTGCCAGCAGCGTAGGGGGAAACACCGGGGAGCTGTTTTTT,CASSVGGNTGELFF,14,.,TRBV9,many,TRBJ2-2
TGTGCCAGCAGCGTAGACAGGGGTCCTGAAGCTTTCTTT,CASSVDRGPEAFF,13,TRBD1,TRBV9,many,TRBJ1-1
TGCAGTGCTGACAGGGGTCTTGGAGAGCAGTACTTC,CSADRGLGEQYF,12,TRBD1,TRBV20-1,many,TRBJ2-7
TGTGCCAGTAGTACTCCAGGGGGGAGGCAGCCCCAGCATTTT,CASSTPGGRQPQHF,14,TRBD1,TRBV19,.,TRBJ1-5
TGTGCCACCAGCAGAGATCATGGCAGGGGGTCCTACGAGCAGTACTTC,CATSRDHGRGSYEQYF,16,TRBD1,TRBV15,many,TRBJ2-7
TGTGCCTGGAGGGGACAGGGGGTCGCCTACGAGCAGTACTTC,CAWRGQGVAYEQYF,14,TRBD1,TRBV30,.,TRBJ2-7